Presented here are 14 T cell receptor beta chains from one specimen sequenced in a study of blood T cells in healthy people across ages. Sample-barcoded 5' priming and a J-beta primer mix drove a second PCR of about 7 to 11 cycles. MiXCR was run by TCRdb on the 5' RACE reads, yielding one entry per CDR3 protein. The data hold under 1 million distinct CDR3 sequences, with around 42% observed a single time. Material: blood. These receptors were collected from a man in his 60s in good health.

This clonotype was detected once. The chain combines TRBV12-3 or TRBV12-4 with TRBJ2-7; 10 bases agree with TRBD2. With 6 bases clipped from V and 7 bases from J, the junction kept 9 bases outside the gene matches. The CDR3 runs to 14 residues. The CDR3 DNA reads as TGTGCCAGCAGCCAGCGGGGGGGGCCCTGGGAGCAGTACTTC. It is translated as CASSQRGGPWEQYF.

As DNA, the CDR3 is TGTGCCAGCAGTTACTCGGCGGGGCGCCACGAGCAGTACTTC. As protein: CASSYSAGRHEQYF. The chain recombines TRBV6-2 or TRBV6-3 with TRBJ2-7, with D perhaps TRBD2 (6 bases). Per the germline V gene, CDR1 is MNHEY and CDR2 is SVGEGT. With 0 bases removed from V and 5 bases from J, the gap between germline ends came to 11 bases. The CDR3 is 14 amino acids.

The CDR3 loop is CASSPLPLDRGNEQYF. The DNA of the CDR3 is TGTGCCAGCTCACCACTCCCGCTAGACAGGGGTAACGAGCAGTACTTC. The V call is TRBV18, the J call TRBJ2-7, with 8 bases identical to TRBD1. Trimming cost V 1 base and J 5 bases; bases outside gene matches: 10. The CDR3 sequence is 16 residues long. Germline assignment: CDR1 KGHSH and CDR2 LQKENI.

The chain is built from TRBV25-1 and TRBJ2-7, with a weak D call TRBD2 (5 bases). This CDR3 has 15 amino acids. V was shortened by 4 bases and J by 0 bases, with 13 bases between the two germline ends. Looked up from germline, CDR1 is MGHDK and CDR2 is SYGVNS. This chain's CDR3 is CASSAFAGNSYEQYF. The DNA for the CDR3 is TGTGCCAGCAGTGCCTTTGCCGGGAACTCCTACGAGCAGTACTTC.

The J gene is TRBJ2-3, the V gene TRBV11-3; 11 bases match TRBD2. The CDR3 sequence is 15 residues long. CDR1 SGHNT and CDR2 YENEEA come from the germline V gene. Trimming took 6 bases from V and 1 from J; bases not matched to a gene: 3. CDR3 in amino acids: CASRTSGTGTDTQYF. CDR3 coding DNA: TGTGCCAGCAGGACTAGCGGGACGGGCACAGATACGCAGTATTTT.

The chain joins TRBV5-1 to TRBJ1-1; D may be TRBD1 (6 bases). The ends were cut back, 2 bases at V and 4 bases at J, with 12 bases in the middle. The CDR3 is made up of 14 amino acids. CDR1 and CDR2 (germline): SGHRS, YFSETQ. The DNA of the CDR3 is TGCGCCAGCAGCTTAAACGGGGGCTCCACTGAAGCTTTCTTT. This encodes CASSLNGGSTEAFF. Combining the CDR3 with reference TRBV5-1 and TRBJ1-1 gives the whole variable domain KAGVTQTPRYLIKTRGQQVTLSCSPISGHRSVSWYQQTPGQGLQFLFEYFSETQRNKGNFPGRFSGRQFSNSRSEMNVSTLELGDSALYLCASSLNGGSTEAFFGQGTRLTVV.

This clonotype was observed at least ten times. CDR3 DNA: TGCAGTGCAGAAAGAGTTGAAGCTTTCTTT. Translating it yields CSAERVEAFF. The chain uses TRBV20-1 and TRBJ1-1, with D uncertain. Germline V gene lookup returns CDR1 DFQATT and CDR2 SNEGSKA (reference sequence). V lost 6 bases and J 7 bases, leaving 9 bases between the germline ends. There are 10 residues in the CDR3.

This rearrangement joins TRBV6-6 to TRBJ1-1; no firm D call. CDR3 length: 13 residues. V was cut by 6 bases and J by 1 base, with 9 bases left in between. Germline CDR1 is MNHNY and CDR2 is SVGAGI (reference sequence). CDR3 sequence: CASSSAENTEAFF. The CDR3 DNA sequence: TGTGCCAGCAGCTCGGCGGAGAACACTGAAGCTTTCTTT.

The chain employs TRBV30 and TRBJ1-1; D is unclear. The ends were cut back, 2 bases at V and 6 bases at J, with 16 bases in the middle. Germline lookup yields CDR1 GTSNPN and CDR2 SVGIG (reference sequence). This CDR3 contains 14 residues. CDR3 nucleotide sequence: TGTGCCTGGAGTCCGCTAGTCTTGGATTCTGAAGCTTTCTTT. Translation gives CAWSPLVLDSEAFF.

The J gene is TRBJ1-2, the V gene TRBV5-6; TRBD1 might be the D (6 bases). The CDR3 totals 13 residues. Germline CDR1 SGHDT, CDR2 YYEEEE. V dropped 3 bases and J dropped 8 bases, with 14 bases sitting between them. The CDR3 DNA sequence: TGTGCCAGCAGCTGGTTGGCGGGGGGCGGCTACACCTTC. Translation: CASSWLAGGGYTF.

This clonotype appeared once. V gene TRBV27 combines with J gene TRBJ2-2, with 8 bases matching TRBD1. There are 15 residues in the CDR3. Germline-derived CDR1 and CDR2 are MNHEY and SMNVEV (reference sequence). J lost 5 bases, V lost 5 bases, and 7 bases had no gene match. CDR3 amino acids: CASSQRTGLTGELFF. Written as DNA, the CDR3 is TGTGCCAGCAGTCAGCGGACAGGGTTGACCGGGGAGCTGTTTTTT.

This clonotype was detected once. The genes are TRBV7-2 and TRBJ2-3; 9 bases map to TRBD1. The V segment lost 5 bases and the J segment 4 bases; nucleotides outside the gene matches: 13. CDR1 and CDR2 (germline): SGHTA, FQGNSA. This CDR3 is built from 17 residues. Here the CDR3 reads CASSPRSGTGYSDTQYF. In DNA form, the CDR3 reads TGTGCCAGCAGCCCCCGGTCCGGGACAGGGTATTCAGATACGCAGTATTTT.

This chain uses TRBV10-3 with TRBJ2-7; D uncertain. The tail of the sequence fits TRBJ2-5 better, so the J call may be wrong. The germline V gene encodes CDR1 ENHRY and CDR2 SYGVKD. The length of the CDR3 is 13 residues. Written as DNA, the CDR3 is TGTGCCATCAGTGAATCGGCGTCGGAGACCCAGTACTTC. Translating gives CAISESASETQYF.

The chain joins TRBV7-3 to TRBJ2-1; a weak D match, TRBD2 (5 bases). The germline V gene has CDR1 SGHTA and CDR2 FQGTGA. The CDR3 sequence is 15 residues long. Trimming took 0 bases from V and 9 from J, leaving 15 bases between them. In DNA, the CDR3 is TGTGCCAGCAGCTTAACGGGAGAGCTGTGGGGTGAGCAGTTCTTC. Translation gives CASSLTGELWGEQFF.